These T cell receptor beta chains were read from a single sample in a study of T cells in Graves' hyperthyroidism and ophthalmopathy. TCRdb analysed the multiplex PCR reads with MiXCR anew, one entry per CDR3 protein. The sample carries 350,000 to 400,000 distinct CDR3 sequences, 18% recorded once. The specimen sequenced was blood. Receptors originate from a man aged 18 to 29 with Graves' ophthalmopathy. CDR3s include the opening cysteine and the closing phenylalanine or tryptophan. Fields, in order: CDR3 protein, CDR3 DNA, clone size, J gene, D gene, V gene. The D gene is left open where the match is weak. Some rows have no size entry. The others give once, few or many, or a class for an expanded clone.

CDR3: CASSEAKGQGKNNEQFF
DNA: TGTGCCAGCAGTGAAGCGAAGGGACAGGGAAAGAACAATGAGCAGTTCTTC
size: many
J: TRBJ2-1
D: TRBD1
V: TRBV6-1

CDR3: CASSEKRTINYGYTF
DNA: TGTGCCAGCAGTGAAAAAAGGACAATTAACTATGGCTACACCTTC
size: .
J: TRBJ1-2
D: .
V: TRBV2

CDR3: CATNRGQGDEQYF
DNA: TGTGCCACCAACAGGGGGCAAGGGGACGAGCAGTACTTC
size: .
J: TRBJ2-7
D: TRBD1
V: TRBV24-1

CDR3: CSASQAGVYNEQFF
DNA: TGCAGTGCTTCCCAAGCGGGGGTCTACAATGAGCAGTTCTTC
size: many
J: TRBJ2-1
D: TRBD2
V: TRBV20-1

CDR3: CASSGGSGEQFF
DNA: TGTGCCAGCAGTGGAGGGTCTGGTGAGCAGTTCTTC
size: many
J: TRBJ2-1
D: .
V: TRBV7-9

CDR3: CSAPGTGNTEAFF
DNA: TGCAGTGCTCCAGGGACAGGGAACACTGAAGCTTTCTTT
size: few
J: TRBJ1-1
D: TRBD1
V: TRBV20-1

CDR3: CASSLVVGGTDTQYF
DNA: TGTGCCAGCAGCCTGGTAGTGGGGGGAACAGATACGCAGTATTTT
size: many
J: TRBJ2-3
D: .
V: TRBV5-6

CDR3: CASSLSGWAEAFF
DNA: TGTGCCAGCAGTTTATCAGGGTGGGCTGAAGCTTTCTTT
size: many
J: TRBJ1-1
D: .
V: TRBV27

CDR3: CASSPEIYEQYF
DNA: TGTGCCAGCAGTCCAGAAATATACGAGCAGTACTTC
size: many
J: TRBJ2-7
D: .
V: TRBV2

CDR3: CASNRLGPFNTEAFF
DNA: TGTGCCAGCAACCGACTAGGACCATTTAACACTGAAGCTTTCTTT
size: .
J: TRBJ1-1
D: .
V: TRBV14

CDR3: CASSSTRQGPEKLFF
DNA: TGTGCCAGCAGTTCAACGAGACAGGGGCCTGAAAAACTGTTTTTT
size: many
J: TRBJ1-4
D: TRBD1
V: TRBV28

CDR3: CASSIRLAGGTGELFF
DNA: TGTGCCAGTAGTATCCGACTAGCGGGGGGGACCGGGGAGCTGTTTTTT
size: .
J: TRBJ2-2
D: TRBD2
V: TRBV19

CDR3: CASSIGTDSNQPQHF
DNA: TGTGCCAGTAGTATTGGGACAGATAGCAATCAGCCCCAGCATTTT
size: .
J: TRBJ1-5
D: TRBD1
V: TRBV19

CDR3: CATVGGGQGADEQFF
DNA: TGTGCCACCGTTGGAGGGGGACAGGGTGCCGATGAGCAGTTCTTC
size: many
J: TRBJ2-1
D: TRBD1
V: TRBV6-1

CDR3: CASSSGSSRGELFF
DNA: TGTGCCAGCAGCTCTGGTTCATCTCGCGGGGAGCTGTTTTTT
size: few
J: TRBJ2-2
D: .
V: TRBV7-9

CDR3: CASIRGETQYF
DNA: TGTGCCAGCATACGTGGCGAGACCCAGTACTTC
size: few
J: TRBJ2-5
D: .
V: TRBV2

CDR3: CASTLQEQTGEQYF
DNA: TGCGCCAGCACCTTGCAGGAACAGACGGGCGAGCAGTACTTC
size: .
J: TRBJ2-7
D: .
V: TRBV5-1

CDR3: CASSLVGGSTDTQYF
DNA: TGTGCCAGCAGCTTAGTAGGGGGTAGCACAGATACGCAGTATTTT
size: many
J: TRBJ2-3
D: .
V: TRBV5-6

CDR3: CASLGQGFTEAFF
DNA: TGTGCCAGCTTGGGACAGGGATTCACTGAAGCTTTCTTT
size: .
J: TRBJ1-1
D: TRBD1
V: TRBV2

CDR3: CAIKSTSGGDNEQFF
DNA: TGTGCCATCAAGTCCACTAGCGGGGGGGACAATGAGCAGTTCTTC
size: many
J: TRBJ2-1
D: TRBD2
V: TRBV10-3

CDR3: CASSFGPSYEQYF
DNA: TGTGCCAGCAGCTTTGGGCCTAGCTACGAGCAGTACTTC
size: many
J: TRBJ2-7
D: .
V: TRBV7-9

CDR3: CASSSRQGYDSPLHF
DNA: TGTGCCAGCAGCTCTCGACAGGGGTACGATTCACCCCTCCACTTT
size: many
J: TRBJ1-6
D: TRBD1
V: TRBV11-2

CDR3: CAISEARAGGQETQYF
DNA: TGTGCCATCAGTGAGGCCAGAGCGGGGGGGCAAGAGACCCAGTACTTC
size: .
J: TRBJ2-5
D: TRBD2
V: TRBV10-3

CDR3: CASRRLGGELFF
DNA: TGTGCCAGCAGAAGGTTGGGTGGGGAGCTGTTTTTT
size: .
J: TRBJ2-2
D: .
V: TRBV2

CDR3: CASALPGTPSYNEQFF
DNA: TGTGCCAGCGCCCTGCCCGGGACTCCTTCCTACAATGAGCAGTTCTTC
size: .
J: TRBJ2-1
D: .
V: TRBV5-4

CDR3: CASSLAWETQYF
DNA: TGCGCCAGCAGCTTGGCTTGGGAGACCCAGTACTTC
size: few
J: TRBJ2-5
D: .
V: TRBV5-1

CDR3: CASHAMGTEAFF
DNA: TGTGCCAGCCATGCAATGGGGACTGAAGCTTTCTTT
size: many
J: TRBJ1-1
D: .
V: TRBV18

CDR3: CASRGLAGSSYNEQFF
DNA: TGTGCCAGTAGGGGACTAGCGGGGAGCTCCTACAATGAGCAGTTCTTC
size: many
J: TRBJ2-1
D: TRBD2
V: TRBV19

CDR3: CATSSDSNQPQHF
DNA: TGTGCCACCAGCTCAGACAGTAATCAGCCCCAGCATTTT
size: .
J: TRBJ1-5
D: .
V: TRBV15

CDR3: CASSQEALSAEQYF
DNA: TGTGCCAGCAGCCAGGAGGCACTAAGCGCCGAGCAGTACTTC
size: .
J: TRBJ2-7
D: .
V: TRBV14

CDR3: CASSLDGQGAYYGYTF
DNA: TGTGCCAGCAGCTTAGACGGACAGGGGGCTTACTATGGCTACACCTTC
size: .
J: TRBJ1-2
D: TRBD1
V: TRBV11-2

CDR3: CASSSNLGTEAFF
DNA: TGTGCCAGCAGCTCCAATTTGGGCACTGAAGCTTTCTTT
size: many
J: TRBJ1-1
D: .
V: TRBV7-9

CDR3: CASTPRGGEAFF
DNA: TGTGCCAGCACCCCCCGGGGTGGTGAAGCTTTCTTT
size: .
J: TRBJ1-1
D: .
V: TRBV6-1

CDR3: CASRDRDYEQYF
DNA: TGTGCCAGTCGGGACAGGGACTACGAGCAGTACTTC
size: many
J: TRBJ2-7
D: TRBD1
V: TRBV12-3/TRBV12-4

CDR3: CASSLGRDYEQYF
DNA: TGCGCCAGCAGCCTAGGACGGGACTACGAGCAGTACTTC
size: many
J: TRBJ2-7
D: .
V: TRBV5-1

CDR3: CSGTGDGNEQYF
DNA: TGCAGTGGGACAGGGGACGGCAATGAGCAGTACTTC
size: .
J: TRBJ2-7
D: TRBD1
V: TRBV20-1

CDR3: CASSTEAGPLGGYTF
DNA: TGTGCCAGCAGCACCGAAGCGGGCCCTCTTGGAGGCTACACCTTC
size: .
J: TRBJ1-2
D: .
V: TRBV9

CDR3: CASRASGGFQETQYF
DNA: TGTGCCAGCAGGGCTAGCGGGGGCTTTCAAGAGACCCAGTACTTC
size: .
J: TRBJ2-5
D: TRBD2
V: TRBV6-2/TRBV6-3

CDR3: CASSQDAGSRQETQYF
DNA: TGTGCCAGCAGCCAAGATGCGGGGAGTAGGCAAGAGACCCAGTACTTC
size: many
J: TRBJ2-5
D: .
V: TRBV14

CDR3: CASSYSAAGGAGQPQHF
DNA: TGTGCCAGCAGTTACTCGGCCGCAGGGGGCGCGGGTCAGCCCCAGCATTTT
size: many
J: TRBJ1-5
D: TRBD1
V: TRBV6-5

CDR3: CASSPWTGVDTIYF
DNA: TGTGCCAGCAGTCCTTGGACAGGTGTGGACACCATATATTTT
size: .
J: TRBJ1-3
D: TRBD1
V: TRBV6-1

CDR3: CATQTGSTYEQYF
DNA: TGTGCCACTCAGACAGGGAGCACCTACGAGCAGTACTTC
size: many
J: TRBJ2-7
D: TRBD1
V: TRBV10-3

CDR3: CASSLTRSGSDTQYF
DNA: TGTGCCAGCAGCTTAACACGGAGTGGGTCAGATACGCAGTATTTT
size: many
J: TRBJ2-3
D: .
V: TRBV7-3

CDR3: CASSHYGTGANVLTF
DNA: TGCGCCAGCAGCCACTACGGCACTGGGGCCAACGTCCTGACTTTC
size: .
J: TRBJ2-6
D: .
V: TRBV4-1

CDR3: CSAGPLAGAATDTQYF
DNA: TGCAGTGCTGGCCCCTTAGCGGGGGCGGCGACAGATACGCAGTATTTT
size: many
J: TRBJ2-3
D: TRBD2
V: TRBV20-1

CDR3: CASTLGRASSYEQYF
DNA: TGTGCCAGCACCCTCGGGAGGGCCAGCTCCTACGAGCAGTACTTC
size: many
J: TRBJ2-7
D: TRBD2
V: TRBV13

CDR3: CASSNILSGANVLTF
DNA: TGTGCCAGCAGTAACATCCTCTCTGGGGCCAACGTCCTGACTTTC
size: .
J: TRBJ2-6
D: .
V: TRBV12-3/TRBV12-4

CDR3: CASSQGQGMWAFF
DNA: TGTGCCAGCAGCCAGGGACAGGGGATGTGGGCTTTCTTT
size: many
J: TRBJ1-1
D: TRBD1
V: TRBV3-1

CDR3: CASSVGSVDQPQHF
DNA: TGTGCCAGCAGCGTTGGCAGCGTCGATCAGCCCCAGCATTTT
size: .
J: TRBJ1-5
D: .
V: TRBV9

CDR3: CGSSQVKGPPGELFF
DNA: TGTGGCAGCAGCCAAGTCAAGGGCCCGCCCGGGGAGCTGTTTTTT
size: .
J: TRBJ2-2
D: .
V: TRBV3-1

CDR3: CASSLMETQYF
DNA: TGTGCCAGCAGTTTAATGGAGACCCAGTACTTC
size: many
J: TRBJ2-5
D: .
V: TRBV12-3/TRBV12-4

CDR3: CASSQDGTRAQYF
DNA: TGCGCCAGCAGCCAAGATGGGACCAGGGCGCAGTATTTT
size: few
J: TRBJ2-3
D: .
V: TRBV4-1

CDR3: CASSGRTGRTEAFF
DNA: TGTGCCAGCAGCGGAAGGACGGGCAGGACTGAAGCTTTCTTT
size: many
J: TRBJ1-1
D: .
V: TRBV3-1

CDR3: CASSLAGQGRGYTF
DNA: TGTGCCAGCAGCTTGGCGGGACAGGGAAGGGGCTACACCTTC
size: few
J: TRBJ1-2
D: TRBD1
V: TRBV5-4

CDR3: CASSLALFGGDGYTF
DNA: TGTGCCAGCAGCTTAGCGTTGTTTGGGGGCGATGGCTACACCTTC
size: few
J: TRBJ1-2
D: .
V: TRBV7-8

CDR3: CASSGLAGGYGYTF
DNA: TGTGCCAGCAGTGGGTTGGCAGGGGGTTATGGCTACACCTTC
size: .
J: TRBJ1-2
D: TRBD1
V: TRBV9

CDR3: CASMGDTFSYEQYF
DNA: TGTGCCAGCATGGGGGACACCTTCTCCTACGAGCAGTACTTC
size: many
J: TRBJ2-7
D: .
V: TRBV7-9

CDR3: CASSGGQGNYGYTF
DNA: TGTGCCAGCAGCGGGGGACAGGGAAACTATGGCTACACCTTC
size: many
J: TRBJ1-2
D: TRBD1
V: TRBV13

CDR3: CASSLVGGDSTDTQYF
DNA: TGTGCCAGCAGCTTGGTTGGAGGGGACAGCACAGATACGCAGTATTTT
size: many
J: TRBJ2-3
D: .
V: TRBV7-8